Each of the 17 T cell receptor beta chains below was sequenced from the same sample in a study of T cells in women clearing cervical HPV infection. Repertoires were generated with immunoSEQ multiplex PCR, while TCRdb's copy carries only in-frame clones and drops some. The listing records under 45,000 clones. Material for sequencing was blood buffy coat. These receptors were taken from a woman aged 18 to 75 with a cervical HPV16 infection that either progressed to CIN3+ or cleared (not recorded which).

CDR3 in amino acids: CSVDRRLGTPGETQYF. Partial CDR3 DNA: TGCAGCGTTGATAGAAGGTTAGGGACACCGGGGGAGACC. V and J are TRBV29-1 and TRBJ2-5; possibly TRBD1 for D (6 bases). The CDR3 is cut off 3 residues early in the read; its end comes from the germline J gene. Trimming took 3 bases from V and 5 from J, leaving 22 bases between them. Germline V gene lookup returns CDR1 SQVTM and CDR2 ANQGSEA. The CDR3 contains 16 residues.

CDR3 sequence: CSAVGQLAKNIQYF. The sequenced part of the CDR3 DNA is TGCAGTGCGGTCGGACAGCTAGCCAAAAACATT. The rearrangement uses TRBV20-1 and TRBJ2-4; the D gene is possibly TRBD1 (6 bases). Read coverage stops 3 residues before the CDR3 terminus; the germline J gene supplies the remainder. The V and J ends lost 6 bases and 0 bases respectively, with 12 bases between them. The CDR3 runs 14 residues. Germline CDR1 and CDR2: DFQATT and SNEGSKA (reference sequence).

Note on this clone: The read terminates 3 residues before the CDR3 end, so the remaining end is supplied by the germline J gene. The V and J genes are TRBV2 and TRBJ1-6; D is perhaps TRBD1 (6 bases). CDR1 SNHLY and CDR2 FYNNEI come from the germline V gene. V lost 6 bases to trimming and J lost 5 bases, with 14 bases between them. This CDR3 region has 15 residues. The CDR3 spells CASSVDSADNSPLHF. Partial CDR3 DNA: TGTGCCAGCAGCGTGGACAGTGCAGATAATTCACCC.

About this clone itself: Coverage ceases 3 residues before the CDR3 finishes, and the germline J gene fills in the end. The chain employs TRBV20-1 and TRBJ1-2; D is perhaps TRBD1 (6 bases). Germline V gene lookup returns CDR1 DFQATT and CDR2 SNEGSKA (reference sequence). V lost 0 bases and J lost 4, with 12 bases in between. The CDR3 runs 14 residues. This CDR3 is CSAREGGGGYGYTF. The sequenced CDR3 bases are TGCAGTGCTAGAGAAGGGGGGGGCGGCTATGGC.

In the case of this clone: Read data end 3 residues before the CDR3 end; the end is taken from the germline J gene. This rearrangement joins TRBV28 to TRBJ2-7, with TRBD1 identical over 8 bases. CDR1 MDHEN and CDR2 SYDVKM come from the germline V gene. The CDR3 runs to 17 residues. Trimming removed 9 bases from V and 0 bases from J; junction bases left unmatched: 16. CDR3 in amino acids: CASLGGDRTGISYEQYF. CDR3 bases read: TGTGCCAGTTTGGGGGGAGATCGGACAGGGATCTCCTACGAG.

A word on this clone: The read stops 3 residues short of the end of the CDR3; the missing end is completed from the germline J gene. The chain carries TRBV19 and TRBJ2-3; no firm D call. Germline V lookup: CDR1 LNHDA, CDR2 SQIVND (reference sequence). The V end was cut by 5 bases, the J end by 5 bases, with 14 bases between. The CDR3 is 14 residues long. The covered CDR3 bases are TGTGCCAGTAGTCCTGCGGAGACGGGAGATACG. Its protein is CASSPAETGDT. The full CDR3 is CASSPAETGDTQYF.

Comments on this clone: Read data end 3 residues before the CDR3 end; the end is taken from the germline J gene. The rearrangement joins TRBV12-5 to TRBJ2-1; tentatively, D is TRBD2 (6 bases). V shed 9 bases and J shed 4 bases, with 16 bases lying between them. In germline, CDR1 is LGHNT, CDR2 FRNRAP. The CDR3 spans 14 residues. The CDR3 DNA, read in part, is TGTGCTAGCGGGTCGCGGGGTGGATACAATGAG. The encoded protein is CASGSRGGYNE. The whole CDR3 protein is CASGSRGGYNEQFF.

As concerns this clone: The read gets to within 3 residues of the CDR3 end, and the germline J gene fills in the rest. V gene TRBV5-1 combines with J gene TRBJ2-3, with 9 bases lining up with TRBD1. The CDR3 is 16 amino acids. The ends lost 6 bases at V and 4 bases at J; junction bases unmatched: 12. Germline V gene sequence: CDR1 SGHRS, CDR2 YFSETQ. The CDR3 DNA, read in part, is TGCGCCAGCACGACGGGGGGACAGGGATTCCCAGATACG. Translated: CASTTGGQGFPDT. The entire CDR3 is CASTTGGQGFPDTQYF. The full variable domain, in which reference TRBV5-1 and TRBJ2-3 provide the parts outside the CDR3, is KAGVTQTPRYLIKTRGQQVTLSCSPISGHRSVSWYQQTPGQGLQFLFEYFSETQRNKGNFPGRFSGRQFSNSRSEMNVSTLELGDSALYLCASTTGGQGFPDTQYFGPGTRLTVL.

The CDR3 is CSAPLAGVGDTQYF. The CDR3 bases that were read are TGCAGTGCCCCACTAGCGGGGGTAGGAGATACG. The chain recombines TRBV20-1 with TRBJ2-3, with TRBD2 matching over 11 bases. Read data end 3 residues before the CDR3 end; the end is taken from the germline J gene. The CDR3 runs to 14 residues. Germline values: CDR1 DFQATT, CDR2 SNEGSKA (reference sequence). V was clipped by 6 bases and J by 5 bases; unmatched bases: 7.

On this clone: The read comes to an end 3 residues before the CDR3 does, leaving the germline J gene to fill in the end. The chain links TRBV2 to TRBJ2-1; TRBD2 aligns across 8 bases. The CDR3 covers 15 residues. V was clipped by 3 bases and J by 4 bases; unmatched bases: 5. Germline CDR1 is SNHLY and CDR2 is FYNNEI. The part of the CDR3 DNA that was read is TGTGCCAGCAGTGAGACTAGCGAGTATTACAATGAG. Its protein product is CASSETSEYYNE. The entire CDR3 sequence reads CASSETSEYYNEQFF. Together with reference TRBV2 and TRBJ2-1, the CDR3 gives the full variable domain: EPEVTQTPSHQVTQMGQEVILRCVPISNHLYFYWYRQILGQKVEFLVSFYNNEISEKSEIFDDQFSVERPDGSNFTLKIRSTKLEDSAMYFCASSETSEYYNEQFFGPGTRLTVL.

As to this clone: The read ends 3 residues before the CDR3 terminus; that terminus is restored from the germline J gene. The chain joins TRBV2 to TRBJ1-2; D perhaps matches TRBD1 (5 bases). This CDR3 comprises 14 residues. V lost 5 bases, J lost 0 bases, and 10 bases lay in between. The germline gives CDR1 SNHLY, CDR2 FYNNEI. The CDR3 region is CASSSDIPNYGYTF. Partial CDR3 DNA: TGTGCCAGCAGTTCGGACATTCCTAACTATGGC.

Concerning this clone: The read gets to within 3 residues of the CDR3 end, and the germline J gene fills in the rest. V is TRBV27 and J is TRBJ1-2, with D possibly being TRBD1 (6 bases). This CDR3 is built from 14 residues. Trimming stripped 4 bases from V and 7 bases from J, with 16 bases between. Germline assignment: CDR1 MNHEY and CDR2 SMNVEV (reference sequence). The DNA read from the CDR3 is TGTGCCAGCAGTTCTCGGACAGAGGGAGTTGGC. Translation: CASSSRTEGVG. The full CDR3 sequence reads CASSSRTEGVGYTF.

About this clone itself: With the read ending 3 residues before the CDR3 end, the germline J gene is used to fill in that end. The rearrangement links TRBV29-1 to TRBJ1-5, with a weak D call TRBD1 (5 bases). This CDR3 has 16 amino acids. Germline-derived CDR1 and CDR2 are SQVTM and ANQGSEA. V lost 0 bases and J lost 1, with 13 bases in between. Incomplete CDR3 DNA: TGCAGCGTTGAAGACCCGGACACAACCAGCAATCAGCCC. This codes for CSVEDPDTTSNQP. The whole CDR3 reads CSVEDPDTTSNQPQHF.

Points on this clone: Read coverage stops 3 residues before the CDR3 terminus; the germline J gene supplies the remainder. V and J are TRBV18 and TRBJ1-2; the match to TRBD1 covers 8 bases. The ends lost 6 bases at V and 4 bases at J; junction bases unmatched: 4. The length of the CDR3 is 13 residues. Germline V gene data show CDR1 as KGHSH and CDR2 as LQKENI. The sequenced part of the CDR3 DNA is TGTGCCAGCTCCCAGGACAGGGCCTATGGC. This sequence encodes CASSQDRAYG. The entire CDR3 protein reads CASSQDRAYGYTF.

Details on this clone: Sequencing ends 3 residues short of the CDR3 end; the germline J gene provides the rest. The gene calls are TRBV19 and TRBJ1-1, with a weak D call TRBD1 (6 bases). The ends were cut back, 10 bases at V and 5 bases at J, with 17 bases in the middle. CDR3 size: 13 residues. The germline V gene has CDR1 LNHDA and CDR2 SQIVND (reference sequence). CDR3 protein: CATRGRGGTEAFF. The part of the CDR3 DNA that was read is TGTGCCACACGGGGCAGGGGCGGGACTGAA.

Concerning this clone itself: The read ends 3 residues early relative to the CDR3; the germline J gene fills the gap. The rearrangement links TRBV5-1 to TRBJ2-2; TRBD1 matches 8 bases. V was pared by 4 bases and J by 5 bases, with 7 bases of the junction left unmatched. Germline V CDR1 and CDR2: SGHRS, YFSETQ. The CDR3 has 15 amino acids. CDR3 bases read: TGCGCCAGCAGCCACGGACAGGGCAGAACCGGGGAG. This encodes CASSHGQGRTGE. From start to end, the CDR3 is CASSHGQGRTGELFF.

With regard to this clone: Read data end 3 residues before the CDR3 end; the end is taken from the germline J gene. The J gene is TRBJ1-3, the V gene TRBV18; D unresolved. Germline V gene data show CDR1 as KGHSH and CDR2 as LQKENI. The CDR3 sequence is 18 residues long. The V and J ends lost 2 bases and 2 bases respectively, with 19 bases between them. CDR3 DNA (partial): TGTGCCAGCTCACCAACAGCTCCCCTCATAGAGCCTGGAAACACC. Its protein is CASSPTAPLIEPGNT. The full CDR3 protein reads CASSPTAPLIEPGNTIYF.